This T cell receptor beta chain was sequenced for a study of T cell responses to AZD1222 COVID-19 vaccine. Study outcomes and limitations: Regions 160-218 and 743-854 held dominance among vaccine-associated CD4 TCRs, which spanned spike. Clonal diversity was possibly underestimated; the donors were predominantly white British and more often female.

Per germline, CDR1 SEHNR and CDR2 FQNEAQ (reference sequence). The CDR3 runs 12 residues. The V gene lost 1 base and the J gene lost 7 bases, with 5 bases spanning the gap. As for this clone: As yet, its antigen is unknown.

The repertoire was sequenced with immunoSEQ multiplex PCR; TCRdb's copy has only in-frame clones and lacks some. The sample lists around 96,000 clones, about 86% occurring once. Pooling covered second doses at about 4 or about 12 weeks. The V call is TRBV7-9, the J call TRBJ1-3, with D unclear. This sample comprised peripheral blood, obtained 28 days after the second AZD1222 dose. This sequence was found in an adult who received the AZD1222 COVID-19 vaccine. CDR3: CASSLVPNTIYF. CDR3 nucleotide sequence: TGTGCCAGCAGCTTAGTCCCGAACACCATATATTTT.